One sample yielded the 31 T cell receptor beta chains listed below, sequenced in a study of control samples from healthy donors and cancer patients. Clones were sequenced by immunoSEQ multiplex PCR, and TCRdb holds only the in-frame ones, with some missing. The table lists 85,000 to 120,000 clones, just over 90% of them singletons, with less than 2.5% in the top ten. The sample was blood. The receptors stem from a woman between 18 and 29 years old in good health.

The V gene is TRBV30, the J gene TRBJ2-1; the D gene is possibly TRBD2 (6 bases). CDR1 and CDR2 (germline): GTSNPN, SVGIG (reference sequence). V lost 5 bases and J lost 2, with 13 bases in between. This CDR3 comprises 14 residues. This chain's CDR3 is CAWFRGTPYNEQFF. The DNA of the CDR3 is TGTGCCTGGTTCCGGGGGACGCCCTACAATGAGCAGTTCTTC.

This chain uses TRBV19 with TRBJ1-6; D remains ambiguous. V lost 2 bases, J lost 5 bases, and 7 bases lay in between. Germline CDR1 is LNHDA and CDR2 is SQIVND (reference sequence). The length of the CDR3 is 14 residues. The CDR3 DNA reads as TGTGCCAGTAGTATATATGTAAATAATTCACCCCTCCACTTT. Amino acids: CASSIYVNNSPLHF.

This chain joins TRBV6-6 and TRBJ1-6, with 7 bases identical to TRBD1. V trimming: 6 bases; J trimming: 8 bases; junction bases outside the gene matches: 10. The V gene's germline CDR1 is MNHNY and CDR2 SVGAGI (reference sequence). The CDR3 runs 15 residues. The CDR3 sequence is CASSDRARMDSPLHF. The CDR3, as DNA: TGTGCCAGCAGCGACAGGGCCCGGATGGATTCACCCCTCCACTTT.

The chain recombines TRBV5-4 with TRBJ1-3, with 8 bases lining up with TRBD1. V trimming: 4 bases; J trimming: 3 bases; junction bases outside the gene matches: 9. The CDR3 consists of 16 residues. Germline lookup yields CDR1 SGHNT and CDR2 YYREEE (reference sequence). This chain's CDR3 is CASSLSGGRGGNTIYF. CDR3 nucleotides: TGTGCCAGCAGCCTTTCAGGGGGCAGAGGTGGAAACACCATATATTTT. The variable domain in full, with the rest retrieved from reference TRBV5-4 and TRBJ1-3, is ETGVTQSPTHLIKTRGQQVTLRCSSQSGHNTVSWYQQALGQGPQFIFQYYREEENGRGNFPPRFSGLQFPNYSSELNVNALELDDSALYLCASSLSGGRGGNTIYFGEGSWLTVV.

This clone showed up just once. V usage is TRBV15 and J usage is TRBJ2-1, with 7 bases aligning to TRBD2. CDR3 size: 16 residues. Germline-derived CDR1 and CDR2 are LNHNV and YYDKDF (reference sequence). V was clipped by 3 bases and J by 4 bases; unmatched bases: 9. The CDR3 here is CATSSLEGAGYNEQFF. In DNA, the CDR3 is TGTGCCACCAGCAGCTTAGAGGGAGCGGGATACAATGAGCAGTTCTTC.

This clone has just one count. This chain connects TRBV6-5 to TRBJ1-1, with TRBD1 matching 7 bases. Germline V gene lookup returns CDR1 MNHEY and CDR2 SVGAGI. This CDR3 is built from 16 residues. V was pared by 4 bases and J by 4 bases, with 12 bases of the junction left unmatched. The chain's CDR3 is CASSLNRGARATEAFF. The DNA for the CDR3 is TGTGCCAGCAGTTTGAACAGGGGTGCCCGTGCCACTGAAGCTTTCTTT.

The chain's CDR3 is CASSVGQWTEAFF. Here the CDR3 DNA reads TGTGCCAGCTCAGTGGGTCAATGGACTGAAGCTTTCTTT. The genes are TRBV18 and TRBJ1-1; D call uncertain. Germline assignment: CDR1 KGHSH and CDR2 LQKENI. The CDR3 length is 13 residues. The V end lost 5 bases, the J end lost 5 bases, and 12 bases lay between the germline ends.

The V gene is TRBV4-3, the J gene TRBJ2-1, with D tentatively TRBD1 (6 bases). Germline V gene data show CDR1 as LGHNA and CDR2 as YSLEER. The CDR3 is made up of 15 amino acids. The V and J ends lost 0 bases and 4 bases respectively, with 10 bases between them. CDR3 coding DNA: TGCGCCAGCAGCCAAGAAATTAGGGGGTACAATGAGCAGTTCTTC. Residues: CASSQEIRGYNEQFF.

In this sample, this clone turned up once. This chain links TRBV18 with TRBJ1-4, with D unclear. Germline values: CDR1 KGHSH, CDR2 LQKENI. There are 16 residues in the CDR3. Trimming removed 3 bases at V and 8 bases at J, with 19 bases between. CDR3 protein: CASSPNQPRVNEKLFF. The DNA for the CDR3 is TGTGCCAGCTCACCGAACCAACCCCGTGTGAACGAAAAACTGTTTTTT.

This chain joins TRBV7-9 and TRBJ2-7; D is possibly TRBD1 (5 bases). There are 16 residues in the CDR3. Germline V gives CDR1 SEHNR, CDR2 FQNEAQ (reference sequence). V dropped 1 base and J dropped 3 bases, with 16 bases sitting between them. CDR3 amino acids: CASSLVTRVANYEQYF. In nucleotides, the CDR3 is TGTGCCAGCAGCTTAGTGACCAGGGTCGCCAACTACGAGCAGTACTTC.

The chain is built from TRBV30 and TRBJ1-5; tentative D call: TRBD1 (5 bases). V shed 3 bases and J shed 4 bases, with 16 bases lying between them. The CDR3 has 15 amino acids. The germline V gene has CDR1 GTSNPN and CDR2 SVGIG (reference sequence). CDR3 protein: CAWSTQGSRNQPQHF. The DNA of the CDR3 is TGTGCCTGGAGCACTCAGGGATCTCGGAATCAGCCCCAGCATTTT.

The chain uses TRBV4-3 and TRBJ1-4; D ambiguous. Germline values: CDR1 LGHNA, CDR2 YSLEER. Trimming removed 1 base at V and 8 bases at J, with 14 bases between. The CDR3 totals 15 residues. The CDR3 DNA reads TGCGCCAGCAGCCAAGGGGTCGGGGTAGGGGAAAAACTGTTTTTT. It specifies CASSQGVGVGEKLFF.

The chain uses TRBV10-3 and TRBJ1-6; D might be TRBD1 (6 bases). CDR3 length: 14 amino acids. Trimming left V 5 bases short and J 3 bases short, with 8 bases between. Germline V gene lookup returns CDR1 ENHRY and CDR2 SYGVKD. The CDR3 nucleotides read TGTGCCATCAGTCGACAGGACTATAATTCACCCCTCCACTTT. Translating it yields CAISRQDYNSPLHF.

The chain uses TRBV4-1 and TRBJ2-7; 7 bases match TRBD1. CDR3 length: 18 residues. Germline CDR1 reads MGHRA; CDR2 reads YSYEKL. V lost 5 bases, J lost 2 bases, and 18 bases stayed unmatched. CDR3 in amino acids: CASSFGTVLYPAAYEQYF. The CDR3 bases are TGCGCCAGCAGCTTCGGGACAGTCTTATACCCCGCAGCCTACGAGCAGTACTTC.

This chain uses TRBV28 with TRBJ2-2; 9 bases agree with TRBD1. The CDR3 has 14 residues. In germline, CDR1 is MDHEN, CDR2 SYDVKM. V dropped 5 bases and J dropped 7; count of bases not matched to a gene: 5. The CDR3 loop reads CASSPPGQGGELFF. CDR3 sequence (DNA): TGTGCCAGCAGTCCTCCGGGACAGGGCGGGGAGCTGTTTTTT.

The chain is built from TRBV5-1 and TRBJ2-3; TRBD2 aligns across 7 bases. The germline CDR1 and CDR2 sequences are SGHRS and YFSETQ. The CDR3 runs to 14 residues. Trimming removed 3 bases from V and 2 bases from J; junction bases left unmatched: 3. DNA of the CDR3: TGCGCCAGCAGCTCGGGGGGTCCCACAGATACGCAGTATTTT. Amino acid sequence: CASSSGGPTDTQYF. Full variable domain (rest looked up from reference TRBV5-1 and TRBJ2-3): KAGVTQTPRYLIKTRGQQVTLSCSPISGHRSVSWYQQTPGQGLQFLFEYFSETQRNKGNFPGRFSGRQFSNSRSEMNVSTLELGDSALYLCASSSGGPTDTQYFGPGTRLTVL.

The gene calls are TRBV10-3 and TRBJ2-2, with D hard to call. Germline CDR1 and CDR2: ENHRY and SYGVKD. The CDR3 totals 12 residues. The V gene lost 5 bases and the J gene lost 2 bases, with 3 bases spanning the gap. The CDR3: CAISLNTGELFF. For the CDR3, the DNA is TGTGCCATCAGTCTTAACACCGGGGAGCTGTTTTTT.

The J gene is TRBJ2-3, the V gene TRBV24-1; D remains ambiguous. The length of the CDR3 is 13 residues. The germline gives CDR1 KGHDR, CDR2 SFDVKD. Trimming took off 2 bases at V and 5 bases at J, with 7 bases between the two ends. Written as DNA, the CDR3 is TGTGCCACCAGTGATTCATTTCGAGATACGCAGTATTTT. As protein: CATSDSFRDTQYF.

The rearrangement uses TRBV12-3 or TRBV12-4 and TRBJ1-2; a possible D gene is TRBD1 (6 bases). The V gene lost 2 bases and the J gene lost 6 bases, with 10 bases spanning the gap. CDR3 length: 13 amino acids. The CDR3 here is CASSLLAGDGYTF. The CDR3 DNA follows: TGTGCCAGCAGTTTATTGGCAGGGGATGGCTACACCTTC.

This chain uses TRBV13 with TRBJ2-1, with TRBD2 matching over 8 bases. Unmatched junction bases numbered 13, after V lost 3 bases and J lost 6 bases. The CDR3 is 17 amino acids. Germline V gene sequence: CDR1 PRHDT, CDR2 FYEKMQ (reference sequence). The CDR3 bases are TGTGCCAGCAGCTTTCTTATAAGCGGGGGAACCCTCAATGAGCAGTTCTTC. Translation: CASSFLISGGTLNEQFF. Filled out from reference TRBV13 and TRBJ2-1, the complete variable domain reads AAGVIQSPRHLIKEKRETATLKCYPIPRHDTVYWYQQGPGQDPQFLISFYEKMQSDKGSIPDRFSAQQFSDYHSELNMSSLELGDSALYFCASSFLISGGTLNEQFFGPGTRLTVL.

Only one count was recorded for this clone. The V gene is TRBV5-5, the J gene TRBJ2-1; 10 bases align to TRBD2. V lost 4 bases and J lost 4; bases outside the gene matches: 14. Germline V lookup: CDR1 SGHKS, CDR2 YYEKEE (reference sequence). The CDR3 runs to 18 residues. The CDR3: CASSLGAGGNHRYNEQFF. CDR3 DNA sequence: TGTGCCAGCAGCCTCGGAGCGGGAGGGAACCATAGGTACAATGAGCAGTTCTTC.

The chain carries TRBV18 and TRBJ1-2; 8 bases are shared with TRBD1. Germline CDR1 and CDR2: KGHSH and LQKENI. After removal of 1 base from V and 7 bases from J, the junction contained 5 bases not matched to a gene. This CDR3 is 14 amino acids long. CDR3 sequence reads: CASSPRDRLTGYTF. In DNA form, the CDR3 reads TGTGCCAGCTCACCACGGGACAGGCTCACTGGCTACACCTTC.

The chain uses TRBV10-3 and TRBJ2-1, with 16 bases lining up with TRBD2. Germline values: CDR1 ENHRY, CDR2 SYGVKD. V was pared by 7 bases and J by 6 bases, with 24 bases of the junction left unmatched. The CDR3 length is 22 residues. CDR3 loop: CAITSRGGLGTGTSGRVNEQFF. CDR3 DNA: TGTGCCATCACTTCCCGAGGTGGCCTTGGGACAGGGACTAGCGGGAGGGTCAATGAGCAGTTCTTC.

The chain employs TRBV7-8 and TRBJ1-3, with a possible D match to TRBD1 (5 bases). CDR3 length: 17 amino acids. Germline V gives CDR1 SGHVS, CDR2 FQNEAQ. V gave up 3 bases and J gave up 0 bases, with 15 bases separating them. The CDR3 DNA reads TGTGCCAGCAGCTTGCAGGGAGGAAGGCTCTCTGGAAACACCATATATTTT. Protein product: CASSLQGGRLSGNTIYF.

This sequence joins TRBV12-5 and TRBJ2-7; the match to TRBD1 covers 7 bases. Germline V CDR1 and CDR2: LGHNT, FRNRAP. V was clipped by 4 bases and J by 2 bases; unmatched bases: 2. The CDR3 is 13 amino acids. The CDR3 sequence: CASGYQGAYEQYF. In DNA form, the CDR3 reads TGTGCTAGTGGTTACCAGGGGGCCTACGAGCAGTACTTC.

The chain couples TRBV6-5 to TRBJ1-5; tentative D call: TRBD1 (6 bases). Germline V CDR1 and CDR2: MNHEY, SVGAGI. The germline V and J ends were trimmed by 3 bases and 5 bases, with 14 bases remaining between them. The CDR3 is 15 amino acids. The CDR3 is CASSYGGAGDQPQHF. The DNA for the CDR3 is TGTGCCAGCAGTTATGGGGGGGCTGGGGATCAGCCCCAGCATTTT.

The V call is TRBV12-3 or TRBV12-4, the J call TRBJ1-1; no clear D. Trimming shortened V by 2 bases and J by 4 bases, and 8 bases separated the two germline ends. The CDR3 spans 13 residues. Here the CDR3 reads CASSLSEFTEAFF. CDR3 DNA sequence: TGTGCCAGCAGTTTATCAGAGTTCACTGAAGCTTTCTTT.

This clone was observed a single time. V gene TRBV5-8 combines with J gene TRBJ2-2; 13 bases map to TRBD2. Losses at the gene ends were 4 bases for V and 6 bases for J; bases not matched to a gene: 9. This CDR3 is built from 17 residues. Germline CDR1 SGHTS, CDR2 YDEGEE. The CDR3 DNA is TGTGCCAGCAGCCATCCAACTAGCGGGAGGGGTCCCGGGGAGCTGTTTTTT. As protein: CASSHPTSGRGPGELFF.

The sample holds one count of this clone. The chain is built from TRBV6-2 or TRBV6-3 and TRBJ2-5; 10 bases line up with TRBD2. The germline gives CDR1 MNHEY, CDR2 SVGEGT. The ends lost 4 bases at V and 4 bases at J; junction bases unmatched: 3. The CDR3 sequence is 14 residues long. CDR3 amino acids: CASSSRLAGETQYF. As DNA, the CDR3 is TGTGCCAGCAGTTCCCGACTAGCGGGAGAGACCCAGTACTTC.

The CDR3 sequence is CASSLAVGTYNEQFF. CDR3 coding DNA: TGTGCCAGCAGCTTAGCAGTGGGAACTTACAATGAGCAGTTCTTC. The genes are TRBV7-2 and TRBJ2-1; D unclear. The CDR3 extends over 15 amino acids. The germline V and J ends were trimmed by 0 bases and 4 bases, with 10 bases remaining between them. Germline CDR1 SGHTA, CDR2 FQGNSA.

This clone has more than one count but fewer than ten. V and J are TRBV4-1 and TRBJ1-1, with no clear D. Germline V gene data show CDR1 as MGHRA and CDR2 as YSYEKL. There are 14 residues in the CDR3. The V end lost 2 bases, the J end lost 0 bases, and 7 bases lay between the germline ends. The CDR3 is CASSQTPLNTEAFF. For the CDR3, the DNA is TGCGCCAGCAGCCAAACCCCCTTGAACACTGAAGCTTTCTTT.